This TCR beta chain was observed in a study of cytomegalovirus exposure and HLA in healthy donors. Findings and caveats of the study: Some TCR beta chains (around 160 of them) were listed as cytomegalovirus-associated.

A multiplex PCR was run with 60 Vbeta primers and 13 Jbeta primers. The data were produced by immunoSEQ multiplex PCR, yet TCRdb's version contains in-frame clones alone and is incomplete. The table shows about 130,000 clones, with about 8.5% occurring only once. Trimming at V came to 2 bases and at J to 2 bases, leaving 5 bases not matched to a gene. From germline, CDR1 is SGHTA and CDR2 FQGNSA. The CDR3 consists of 15 residues. As to this clone: Its antigen is undetermined.

The material sequenced was PBMCs. The source is a man aged 35 to 55 in good health and CMV-seronegative. The chain is built from TRBV7-2 and TRBJ2-7, with 8 bases matching TRBD1. The CDR3 is CASSLRQGAAYEQYF. Here the CDR3 DNA reads TGTGCCAGCAGCTTAAGGCAGGGGGCTGCCTACGAGCAGTACTTC.